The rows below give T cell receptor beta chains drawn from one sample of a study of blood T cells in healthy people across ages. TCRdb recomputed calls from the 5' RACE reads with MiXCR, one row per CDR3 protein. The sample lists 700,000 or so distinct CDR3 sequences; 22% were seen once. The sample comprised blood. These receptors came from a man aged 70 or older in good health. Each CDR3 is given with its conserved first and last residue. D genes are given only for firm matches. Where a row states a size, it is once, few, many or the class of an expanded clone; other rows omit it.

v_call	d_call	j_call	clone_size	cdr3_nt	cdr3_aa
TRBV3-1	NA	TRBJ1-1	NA	TGTGCCAGCAGCCAAGAAGGGCTGATGAACACTGAAGCTTTCTTT	CASSQEGLMNTEAFF
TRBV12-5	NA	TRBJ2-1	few	TGTGCTAGTGGTTACTCTCCAGGGGTTGAGCAGTTCTTC	CASGYSPGVEQFF
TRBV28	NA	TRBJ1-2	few	TGTGCCAGCAGAGCGGGGGATTGGGGAAACTATGGCTACACCTTC	CASRAGDWGNYGYTF
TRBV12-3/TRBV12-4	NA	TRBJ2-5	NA	TGTGCCAGCAAGACGGGGGGGACAGACAAAGAGACCCAGTACTTC	CASKTGGTDKETQYF
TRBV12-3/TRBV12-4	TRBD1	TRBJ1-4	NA	TGTGCCAGCAGGCCCGGACAGGCAACTAATGAAAAACTGTTTTTT	CASRPGQATNEKLFF
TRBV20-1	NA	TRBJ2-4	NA	TGCAGTGCCACGCTGAATGTCAAAAACATTCAGTACTTC	CSATLNVKNIQYF
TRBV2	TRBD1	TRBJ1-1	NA	TGTGCCAGCAGTGTCCGGCCGGGACAGGGGGCTAACTATCACGGTTTCTTT	CASSVRPGQGANYHGFF
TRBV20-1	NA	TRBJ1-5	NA	TGCAGTGCCCCGACCGGGACATTCAATCAGCCCCAGCATTTT	CSAPTGTFNQPQHF
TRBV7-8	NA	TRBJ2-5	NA	TGTGCCAGCAGCTTAGAGTCGCTTTGGGGACAAGAGACCCAGTACTTC	CASSLESLWGQETQYF
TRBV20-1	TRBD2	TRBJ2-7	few	TGCAGTGCTAGAGTGGGGACTAGGGATGGCGAGCAGTACTTC	CSARVGTRDGEQYF
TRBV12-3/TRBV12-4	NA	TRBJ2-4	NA	TGTGCCAGCAGTCCAATTCCCGAGGGGGAAGGAAACATTCAGTACTTC	CASSPIPEGEGNIQYF
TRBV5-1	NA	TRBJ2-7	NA	TGCGCCAGCAGCTTGGGCTGGGATGACCAGGGGGAGCAGTACTTC	CASSLGWDDQGEQYF
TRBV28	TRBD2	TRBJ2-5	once	TGTGCCAGCAGTATCGGGGGGGTTCGGACCCAGTACTTC	CASSIGGVRTQYF
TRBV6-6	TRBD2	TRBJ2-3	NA	TGTACCAGCGGAGCGGGGGGTACCTTCTCAGATACGCAGTATTTT	CTSGAGGTFSDTQYF
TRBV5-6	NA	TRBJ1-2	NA	TGTGCCAGCAGCTTTGACACTAACTATGGCTACACCTTC	CASSFDTNYGYTF